A selection of T cell receptor beta chains follows, all from one sample in a study of T cells after yellow fever vaccination. One entry per CDR3 protein results from TCRdb running MiXCR on the 5' RACE reads. This sample has 200,000 to 300,000 distinct CDR3 sequences, with around 3.5% found just once. The input for sequencing was PBMCs, taken 15 days after the yellow fever booster vaccination. These receptors came from a man in his late teens or twenties who received the YFV17D yellow fever vaccine. CDR3s include the opening cysteine and the closing phenylalanine or tryptophan. The D gene is left open where the match is weak. Expanded clones are given a class, and other clones once, few, many or no size at all.

j_call,clone_size,d_call,v_call,cdr3_aa,cdr3_nt
TRBJ2-3,many,-,TRBV7-9,CASRSTGFHASTDTQYF,TGTGCCAGCAGATCAACAGGGTTTCATGCTAGCACAGATACGCAGTATTTT
TRBJ1-4,-,-,TRBV5-1,CASSLVQGVGEKLFF,TGCGCCAGCAGCTTGGTCCAGGGCGTAGGGGAAAAACTGTTTTTT
TRBJ1-2,many,-,TRBV12-3/TRBV12-4,CASSGVQAAGYTF,TGTGCCAGCAGTGGGGTCCAGGCAGCTGGCTACACCTTC
TRBJ2-3,many,TRBD2,TRBV18,CASSSTGLAYASTDTQYF,TGTGCCAGCTCATCGACGGGACTAGCGTACGCTAGCACAGATACGCAGTATTTT
TRBJ2-7,many,TRBD2,TRBV12-3/TRBV12-4,CASSFPWGGEQYF,TGTGCCAGCAGTTTCCCCTGGGGGGGGGAGCAGTACTTC
TRBJ2-2,many,-,TRBV4-3,CASSQDRYTSNTGELFF,TGCGCCAGCAGCCAAGACCGATACACCTCGAACACCGGGGAGCTGTTTTTT
TRBJ2-1,many,TRBD2,TRBV24-1,CATSDLPSGGKGAYNEQFF,TGTGCCACCAGTGATTTGCCTAGCGGGGGGAAAGGGGCTTACAATGAGCAGTTCTTC
TRBJ1-2,-,-,TRBV7-9,CASSLAGQLGYTF,TGTGCCAGCAGCTTAGCCGGACAGTTGGGCTACACCTTC
TRBJ1-2,many,TRBD1,TRBV6-5,CASSYKAGGNYGYTF,TGTGCCAGCAGTTACAAGGCAGGGGGGAACTATGGCTACACCTTC
TRBJ2-3,many,-,TRBV4-2,CASSQTTVSTDTQYF,TGTGCCAGCAGCCAGACGACAGTTAGCACAGATACGCAGTATTTT
TRBJ1-6,-,-,TRBV6-5,CASTQQSSYNSPLHF,TGTGCCAGCACCCAACAGAGCTCCTATAATTCACCCCTCCACTTT
TRBJ2-1,many,TRBD2,TRBV7-3,CASSSLGTSGSSYNEQFF,TGTGCCAGCAGCTCGTTAGGGACTAGCGGTTCCTCCTACAATGAGCAGTTCTTC
TRBJ1-3,many,-,TRBV5-1,CASSPGVYSGNTIYF,TGCGCCAGCAGCCCAGGGGTCTACTCTGGAAACACCATATATTTT
TRBJ1-5,few,-,TRBV4-3,CASSQDGLLNQPQHF,TGCGCCAGCAGCCAAGATGGGCTACTCAATCAGCCCCAGCATTTT
TRBJ2-3,many,TRBD2,TRBV3-1,CASGYSGGAADTQYF,TGTGCCAGCGGATATAGCGGGGGGGCAGCAGATACGCAGTATTTT
TRBJ1-2,many,TRBD1,TRBV7-8,CASSSVRDRVLGYTF,TGTGCCAGCAGCTCAGTCCGGGACAGGGTGTTGGGCTACACCTTC
TRBJ1-1,many,-,TRBV6-6,CASRETEGLTEAFF,TGTGCCAGCAGAGAAACAGAGGGTCTGACCGAAGCTTTCTTT
TRBJ1-6,few,-,TRBV3-1,CASSQRHGALHF,TGTGCCAGCAGCCAAAGACATGGGGCCCTCCACTTT
TRBJ2-3,-,-,TRBV20-1,CSGGPSSTDTQYF,TGCAGTGGGGGGCCCTCTAGCACAGATACGCAGTATTTT
TRBJ2-3,many,-,TRBV7-9,CASSLAGLVHIYTDTQYF,TGTGCCAGCAGCTTGGCAGGTCTAGTGCACATATACACAGATACGCAGTATTTT
TRBJ2-3,many,TRBD2,TRBV27,CASSFRLATDTQYF,TGTGCCAGCAGTTTCCGACTAGCTACAGATACGCAGTATTTT
TRBJ1-1,-,TRBD1,TRBV4-2,CASSHQGGFGGGSVGPKAFF,TGTGCCAGCAGCCACCAGGGGGGGTTTGGTGGTGGTTCGGTTGGGCCGAAAGCTTTCTTT
TRBJ2-3,many,-,TRBV11-1,CASSLGRDPVTDTQYF,TGTGCCAGCAGCCTGGGGCGGGACCCTGTCACAGATACGCAGTATTTT
TRBJ2-2,-,-,TRBV7-6,CASRGTDNTGELFF,TGTGCCAGCCGTGGGACGGACAACACCGGGGAGCTGTTTTTT
TRBJ2-1,few,TRBD2,TRBV10-3,CAIGLAAYSYNEQFF,TGTGCCATCGGGCTAGCGGCTTACTCCTACAATGAGCAGTTCTTC
TRBJ1-6,many,-,TRBV12-3/TRBV12-4,CASSLKNSPLHF,TGTGCCAGCAGCCTCAAGAATTCACCCCTCCACTTT
TRBJ1-1,many,-,TRBV9,CASSVGSRTMNTEAFF,TGTGCCAGCAGCGTAGGATCCAGGACGATGAACACTGAAGCTTTCTTT
TRBJ2-7,-,-,TRBV12-3/TRBV12-4,CASSTLYEQYF,TGTGCCAGCAGTACCTTATACGAGCAGTACTTC
TRBJ2-1,many,TRBD1,TRBV5-1,CASRQGRSNEQFF,TGCGCCAGCCGACAGGGGAGGTCCAATGAGCAGTTCTTC
TRBJ2-1,many,TRBD1,TRBV7-9,CASSLGTGALSEQFF,TGTGCCAGCAGCTTAGGGACAGGGGCTTTGAGTGAGCAGTTCTTC
TRBJ2-1,few,TRBD2,TRBV5-1,CASSLGPVAGGHNEQFF,TGCGCCAGCAGCTTGGGGCCCGTAGCGGGGGGCCACAATGAGCAGTTCTTC
TRBJ2-5,many,TRBD2,TRBV6-5,CASRPSGQETQYF,TGTGCCAGCAGGCCTAGCGGTCAAGAGACCCAGTACTTC
TRBJ1-2,many,-,TRBV14,CASSQEGGTGYTF,TGTGCCAGCAGCCAAGAGGGGGGGACTGGCTACACCTTC
TRBJ2-5,many,-,TRBV7-2,CASSLISDQQETQYF,TGTGCCAGCAGCTTAATCTCAGACCAACAAGAGACCCAGTACTTC
TRBJ1-5,many,-,TRBV12-3/TRBV12-4,CASSPGGGNFYSNQPQHF,TGTGCCAGCAGCCCCGGGGGGGGGAACTTTTATAGCAATCAGCCCCAGCATTTT
TRBJ2-7,many,TRBD1,TRBV5-1,CASSTGQGNSYEQYF,TGCGCCAGCAGCACCGGACAGGGAAACTCCTACGAGCAGTACTTC
TRBJ2-5,many,-,TRBV7-6,CASSLGAIQETQYF,TGTGCCAGCAGCTTAGGGGCAATACAAGAGACCCAGTACTTC
TRBJ2-1,many,-,TRBV28,CASSLTRPIYNEQFF,TGTGCCAGCAGTTTAACCCGACCTATCTACAATGAGCAGTTCTTC
TRBJ1-2,many,-,TRBV7-3,CASSSAPGSSYGYTF,TGTGCCAGCAGCTCCGCGCCAGGGTCGTCCTATGGCTACACCTTC
TRBJ2-5,many,-,TRBV12-3/TRBV12-4,CASSNADAEAQYF,TGTGCCAGCAGCAACGCGGACGCGGAGGCCCAGTACTTC
TRBJ1-2,-,TRBD1,TRBV7-9,CASSPGQGARGYTF,TGTGCCAGCAGCCCCGGACAGGGGGCGCGTGGCTACACCTTC
TRBJ2-7,many,-,TRBV6-5,CASSPRYSLEQYF,TGTGCCAGCAGCCCCCGTTATTCCTTGGAGCAGTACTTC